This T cell receptor beta chain was sequenced during a study of shared clonotypes between healthy human individuals. At the level of the study: CD4 naive and memory got three plates each, CD8 naive two, CD8 memory one. Overall study findings and caveats: Memory subsets had estimated richness that was generally smaller than that of naive subsets.

Concerning this clone itself: Its antigen is not identified.

Sequencing was performed with immunoSEQ multiplex PCR; in TCRdb, only in-frame clones are kept and a portion is missing. The sample includes 190,000 or so clones, about 66% of them seen just once. The specimen sequenced was memory CD4+ T cells sorted from blood. Regarding subset: CD45RA-negative fraction. The origin of this receptor is a man aged 25 to 40 in good health.

The CDR3 here is CSAGTSGRLTGTQYF. CDR3 coding DNA: TGCAGCGCCGGGACTAGCGGGAGGTTAACTGGTACGCAGTATTTT. The rearrangement joins TRBV29-1 to TRBJ2-3, with 15 bases matching TRBD2. The junction had 10 bases not matched to a gene; V was cut back by 7 bases and J by 8 bases. Per the germline V gene, CDR1 is SQVTM and CDR2 is ANQGSEA. CDR3 length equals 15 residues.